One TCR beta chain is described in this entry. Antigen: not known. There are 17 residues in the CDR3. Germline V CDR1 and CDR2: SEHNR, FQNEAQ (reference sequence). The V end lost 0 bases, the J end lost 3 bases, and 18 bases lay between the germline ends. The sample is drawn from a study of cytomegalovirus exposure and HLA in healthy donors. Notes on the study in general: At a 0.05 false discovery rate, a later analysis found 18,000 or so TCR beta sequences to be associated with HLA alleles. Later analysis identified several of the most significant clusters that appeared linked to common viral pathogens. HLA-A and HLA-B allele assignments for most subjects were reportedly predicted accurately using TCR beta sequences.

With 60 Vbeta and 13 Jbeta primers, the PCR was carried out. Profiling relied on immunoSEQ multiplex PCR, and the TCRdb table lists in-frame clones only, not all of them. Of around 180,000 clones in the sample, 87% were seen once. This TCR was recovered from a girl under three years old in good health and CMV-seronegative. This chain uses TRBV7-9 with TRBJ2-7, with a possible D match to TRBD2 (6 bases). The material sequenced was PBMCs. CDR3 amino acids: CASSLATSSPLFYEQYF. CDR3 in DNA: TGTGCCAGCAGCTTAGCAACTAGCTCACCTTTGTTCTACGAGCAGTACTTC.